The sequence of this T cell receptor beta chain was determined in a study of cytomegalovirus exposure and HLA in healthy donors. Study-level results: Later examination showed HLA-associated TCR beta chains had greater clonal expansion than equally common others. Overall, 164 TCR beta chains were annotated as cytomegalovirus-associated. Some 16,000 TCR beta sequences were associated with HLA alleles at 0.05 false discovery rate in a later analysis. Presence/absence analysis assumed near-uniform sequencing depth across donors.

About this clone itself: Antigen specificity is unknown.

From germline, CDR1 is SGHRS and CDR2 YFSETQ. V dropped 4 bases and J dropped 6 bases, with 19 bases sitting between them. The CDR3 runs 15 residues. Amplification used 60 Vbeta primers and 13 Jbeta primers. Generated by immunoSEQ multiplex PCR, the TCRdb table keeps only in-frame clones and is missing some. The table has over 60,000 clones, about 77% seen once; the top ten hold 4.5% to 6%. J is TRBJ1-2 and V is TRBV5-1; D is unclear. Sequenced input: PBMCs. The TCR sequence derives from a woman between 25 and 40 years old in good health and CMV-seronegative. The CDR3 region is CASSIGTKEQHGYTF. DNA of the CDR3: TGCGCCAGCAGCATCGGTACCAAAGAGCAACATGGCTACACCTTC.